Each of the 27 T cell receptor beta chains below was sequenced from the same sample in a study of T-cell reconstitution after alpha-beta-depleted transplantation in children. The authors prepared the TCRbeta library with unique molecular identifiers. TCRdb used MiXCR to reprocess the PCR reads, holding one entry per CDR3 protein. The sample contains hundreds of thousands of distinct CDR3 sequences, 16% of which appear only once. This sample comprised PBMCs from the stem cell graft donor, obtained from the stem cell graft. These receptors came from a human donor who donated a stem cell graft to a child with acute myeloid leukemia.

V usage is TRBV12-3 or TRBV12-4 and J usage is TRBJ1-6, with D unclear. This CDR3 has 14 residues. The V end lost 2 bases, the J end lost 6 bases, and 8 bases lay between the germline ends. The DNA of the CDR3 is TGTGCCAGCAGTTTAATGGCAGCTAATTCACCCCTCCACTTT. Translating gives CASSLMAANSPLHF.

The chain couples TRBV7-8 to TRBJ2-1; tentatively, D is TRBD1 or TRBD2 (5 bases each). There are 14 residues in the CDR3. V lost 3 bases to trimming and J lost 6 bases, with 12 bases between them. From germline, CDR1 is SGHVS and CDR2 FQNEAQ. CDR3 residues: CASSFEGWTNEQFF. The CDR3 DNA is TGTGCCAGCAGCTTCGAGGGGTGGACCAATGAGCAGTTCTTC.

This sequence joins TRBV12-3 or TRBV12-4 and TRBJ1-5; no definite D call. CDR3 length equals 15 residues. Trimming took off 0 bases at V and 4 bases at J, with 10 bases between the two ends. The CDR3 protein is CASSLALVPNQPQHF. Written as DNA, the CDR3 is TGTGCCAGCAGTTTAGCGCTCGTACCGAATCAGCCCCAGCATTTT.

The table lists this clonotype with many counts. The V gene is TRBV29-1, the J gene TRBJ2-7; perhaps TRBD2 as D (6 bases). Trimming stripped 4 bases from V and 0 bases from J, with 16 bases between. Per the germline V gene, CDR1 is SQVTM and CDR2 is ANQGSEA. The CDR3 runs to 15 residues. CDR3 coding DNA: TGCAGCGTTGGGGCCGGAGGGGCAAGCTCCTACGAGCAGTACTTC. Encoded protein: CSVGAGGASSYEQYF.

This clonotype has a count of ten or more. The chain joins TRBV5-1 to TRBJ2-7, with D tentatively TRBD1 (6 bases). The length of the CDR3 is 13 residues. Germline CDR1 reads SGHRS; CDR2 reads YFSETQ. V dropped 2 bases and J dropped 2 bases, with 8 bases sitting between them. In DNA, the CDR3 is TGCGCCAGCAGCTTCCGGGACACCTACGAGCAGTACTTC. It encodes CASSFRDTYEQYF.

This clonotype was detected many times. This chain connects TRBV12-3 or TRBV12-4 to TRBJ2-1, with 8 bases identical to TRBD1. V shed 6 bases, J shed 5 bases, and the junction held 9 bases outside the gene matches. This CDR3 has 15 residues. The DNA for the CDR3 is TGTGCCAGCAGCCCCCGGGACAGGCGAAACAATGAGCAGTTCTTC. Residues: CASSPRDRRNNEQFF.

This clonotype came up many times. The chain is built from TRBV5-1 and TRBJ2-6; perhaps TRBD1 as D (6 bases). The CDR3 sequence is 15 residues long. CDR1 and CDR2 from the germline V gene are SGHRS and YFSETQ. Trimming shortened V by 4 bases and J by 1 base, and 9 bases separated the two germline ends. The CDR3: CASSLTGSGANVLTF. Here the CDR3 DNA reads TGCGCCAGCAGCCTCACAGGGTCTGGGGCCAACGTCCTGACTTTC.

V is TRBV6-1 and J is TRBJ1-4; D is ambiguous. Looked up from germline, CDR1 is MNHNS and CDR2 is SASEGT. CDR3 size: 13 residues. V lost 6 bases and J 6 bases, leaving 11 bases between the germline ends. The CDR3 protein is CASRRTADEKLFF. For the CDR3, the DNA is TGTGCCAGCAGACGCACGGCGGATGAAAAACTGTTTTTT.

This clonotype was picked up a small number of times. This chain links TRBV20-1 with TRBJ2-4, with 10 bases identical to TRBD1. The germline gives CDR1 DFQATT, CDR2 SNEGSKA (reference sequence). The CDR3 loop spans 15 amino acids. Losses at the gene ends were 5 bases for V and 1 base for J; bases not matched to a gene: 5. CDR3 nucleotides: TGCAGTGCTCTGGACAGGGGGGCGGCCAAAAACATTCAGTACTTC. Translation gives CSALDRGAAKNIQYF.

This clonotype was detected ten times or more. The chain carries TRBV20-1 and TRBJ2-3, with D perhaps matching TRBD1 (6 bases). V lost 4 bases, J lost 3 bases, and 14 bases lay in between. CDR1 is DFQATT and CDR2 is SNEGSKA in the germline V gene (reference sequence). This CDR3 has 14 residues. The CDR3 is CSATGAQSTDTQYF. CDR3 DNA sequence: TGCAGTGCTACAGGGGCTCAGTCGACAGATACGCAGTATTTT.

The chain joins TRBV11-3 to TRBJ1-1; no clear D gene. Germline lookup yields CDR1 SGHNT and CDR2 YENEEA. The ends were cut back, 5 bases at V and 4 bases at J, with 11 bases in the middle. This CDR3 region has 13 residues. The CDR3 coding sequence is TGTGCCAGCAGCCGGTATCGTAGCACTGAAGCTTTCTTT. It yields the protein CASSRYRSTEAFF.

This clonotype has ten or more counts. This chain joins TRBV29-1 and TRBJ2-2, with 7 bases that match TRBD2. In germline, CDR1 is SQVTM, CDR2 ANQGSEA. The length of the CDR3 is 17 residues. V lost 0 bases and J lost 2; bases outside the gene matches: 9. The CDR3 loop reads CSVEDWGGRGNTGELFF. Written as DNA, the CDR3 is TGCAGCGTTGAAGATTGGGGGGGAAGGGGTAACACCGGGGAGCTGTTTTTT.

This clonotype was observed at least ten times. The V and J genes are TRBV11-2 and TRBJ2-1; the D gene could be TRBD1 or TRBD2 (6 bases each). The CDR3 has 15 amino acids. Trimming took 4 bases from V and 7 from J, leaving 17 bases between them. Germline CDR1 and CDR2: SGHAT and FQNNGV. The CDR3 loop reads CASSSGRGGGNEQFF. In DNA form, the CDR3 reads TGTGCCAGCAGCTCAGGCAGGGGTGGAGGGAATGAGCAGTTCTTC.

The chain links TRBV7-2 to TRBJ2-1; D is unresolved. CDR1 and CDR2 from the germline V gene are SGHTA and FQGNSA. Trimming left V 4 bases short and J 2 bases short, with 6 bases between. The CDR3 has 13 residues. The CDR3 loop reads CASSSLTYNEQFF. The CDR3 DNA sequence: TGTGCCAGCAGCTCCCTGACCTACAATGAGCAGTTCTTC.

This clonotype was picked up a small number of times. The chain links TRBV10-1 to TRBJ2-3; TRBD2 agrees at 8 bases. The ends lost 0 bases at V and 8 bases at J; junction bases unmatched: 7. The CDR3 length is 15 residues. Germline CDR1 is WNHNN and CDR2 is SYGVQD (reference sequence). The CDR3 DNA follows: TGCGCCAGCAGTGAGTCCCGGACTAGCCGGGCTACGCAGTATTTT. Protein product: CASSESRTSRATQYF.

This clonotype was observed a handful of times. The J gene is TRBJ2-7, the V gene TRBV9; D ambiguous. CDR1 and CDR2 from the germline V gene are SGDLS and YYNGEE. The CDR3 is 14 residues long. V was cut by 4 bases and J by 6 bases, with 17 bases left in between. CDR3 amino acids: CASSLTPSLIEQYF. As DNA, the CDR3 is TGTGCCAGCAGCCTTACCCCATCCCTAATCGAGCAGTACTTC.

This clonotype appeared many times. The CDR3 DNA reads TGCAGTGCTAGAGGAGGGGGTTACGAGCAGTACTTC. This encodes CSARGGGYEQYF. The chain recombines TRBV20-1 with TRBJ2-7; D possibly corresponds to TRBD1 (6 bases). Germline CDR1 is DFQATT and CDR2 is SNEGSKA (reference sequence). The CDR3 is 12 residues long. V was clipped by 1 base and J by 4 bases, with 8 bases between them.

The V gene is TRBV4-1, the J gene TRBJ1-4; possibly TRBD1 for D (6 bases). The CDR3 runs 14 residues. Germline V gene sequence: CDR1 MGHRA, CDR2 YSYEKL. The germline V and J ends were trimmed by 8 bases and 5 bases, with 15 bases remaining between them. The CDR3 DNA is TGCGCCAGCCGGCGGCACGGGACAAATGAAAAACTGTTTTTT. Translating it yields CASRRHGTNEKLFF.

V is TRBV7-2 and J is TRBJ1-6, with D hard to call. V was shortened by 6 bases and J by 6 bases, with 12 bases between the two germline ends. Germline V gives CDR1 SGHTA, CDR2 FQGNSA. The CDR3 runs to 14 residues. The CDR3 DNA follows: TGTGCCAGCAGTATCCGGGCCCCTAATTCACCCCTCCACTTT. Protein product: CASSIRAPNSPLHF.

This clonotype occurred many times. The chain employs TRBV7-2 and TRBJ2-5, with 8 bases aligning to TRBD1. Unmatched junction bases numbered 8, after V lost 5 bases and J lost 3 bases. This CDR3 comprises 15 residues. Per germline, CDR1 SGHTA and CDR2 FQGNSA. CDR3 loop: CASSPEDRAKETQYF. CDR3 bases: TGTGCCAGCAGCCCGGAGGACAGGGCTAAAGAGACCCAGTACTTC.

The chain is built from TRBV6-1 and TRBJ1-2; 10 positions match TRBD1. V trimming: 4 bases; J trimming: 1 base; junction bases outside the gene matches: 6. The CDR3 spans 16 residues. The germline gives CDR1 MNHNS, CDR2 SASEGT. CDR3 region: CASSASGTGVNYGYTF. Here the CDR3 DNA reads TGTGCCAGCAGTGCATCCGGGACAGGGGTTAACTATGGCTACACCTTC.

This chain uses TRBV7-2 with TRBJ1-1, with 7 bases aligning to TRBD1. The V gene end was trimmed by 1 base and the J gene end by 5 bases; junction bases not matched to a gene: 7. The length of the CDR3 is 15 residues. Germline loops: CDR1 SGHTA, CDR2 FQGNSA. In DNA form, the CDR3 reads TGTGCCAGCAGCTTAGAGCCAGGGGGTCGGACTGAAGCTTTCTTT. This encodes CASSLEPGGRTEAFF.

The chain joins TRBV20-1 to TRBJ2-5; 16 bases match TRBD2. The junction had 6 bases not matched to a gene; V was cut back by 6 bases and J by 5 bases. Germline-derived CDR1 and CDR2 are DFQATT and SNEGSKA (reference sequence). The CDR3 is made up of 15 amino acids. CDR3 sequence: CSAGTSGGALETQYF. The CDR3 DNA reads TGCAGTGCGGGGACTAGCGGGGGGGCCCTTGAGACCCAGTACTTC.

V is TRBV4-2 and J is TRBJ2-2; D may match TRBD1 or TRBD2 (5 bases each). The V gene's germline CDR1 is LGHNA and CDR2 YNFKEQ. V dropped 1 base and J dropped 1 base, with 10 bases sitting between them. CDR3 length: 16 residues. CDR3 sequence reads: CASSQVGTRNTGELFF. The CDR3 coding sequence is TGTGCCAGCAGCCAAGTAGGGACGAGGAACACCGGGGAGCTGTTTTTT.

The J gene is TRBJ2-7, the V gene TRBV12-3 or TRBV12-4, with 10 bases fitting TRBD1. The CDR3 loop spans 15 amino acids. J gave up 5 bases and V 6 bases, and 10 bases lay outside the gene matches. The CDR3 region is CASRKGTGASHEQYF. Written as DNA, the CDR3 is TGTGCCAGCAGGAAGGGGACAGGGGCGTCCCACGAGCAGTACTTC.

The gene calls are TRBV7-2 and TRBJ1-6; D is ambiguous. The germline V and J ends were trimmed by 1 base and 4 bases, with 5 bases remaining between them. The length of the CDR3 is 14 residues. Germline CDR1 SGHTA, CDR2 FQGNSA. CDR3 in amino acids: CASSLGAYNSPLHF. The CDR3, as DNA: TGTGCCAGCAGCTTAGGCGCTTATAATTCACCCCTCCACTTT.

Written as DNA, the CDR3 is TGTGCCAGCAGCTTTAAAGGGAATCAGCCCCAGCATTTT. As protein: CASSFKGNQPQHF. The chain employs TRBV5-6 and TRBJ1-5; D is unclear. Germline values: CDR1 SGHDT, CDR2 YYEEEE. The CDR3 consists of 13 residues. V lost 2 bases to trimming and J lost 4 bases, with 7 bases between them.